The 26 T cell receptor beta chains in this list originate from one sample, sequenced in a study of shared clonotypes between healthy human individuals. Some clones are missing from TCRdb's copy, which holds only in-frame ones; the method was immunoSEQ multiplex PCR. The sample lists about 980,000 clones, around 80% occurring once. Material for sequencing was memory CD4+ T cells sorted from blood. Subset given: CD45RA-negative fraction. Source of these receptors: a man younger than 30 in good health.

The V and J genes are TRBV18 and TRBJ1-3, with 7 bases matching TRBD1. CDR3 length: 14 residues. V was clipped by 3 bases and J by 2 bases; unmatched bases: 1. Germline values: CDR1 KGHSH, CDR2 LQKENI. Written as DNA, the CDR3 is TGTGCCAGCTCACCCGACAGGGCTGGAAACACCATATATTTT. Protein sequence: CASSPDRAGNTIYF.

This chain links TRBV18 with TRBJ2-5; maybe TRBD2 (5 bases). V lost 3 bases and J 2 bases, leaving 10 bases between the germline ends. The germline V gene encodes CDR1 KGHSH and CDR2 LQKENI. The CDR3 has 14 amino acids. The CDR3 spells CASSPLGEQETQYF. CDR3 nucleotides: TGTGCCAGCTCACCCCTCGGGGAGCAAGAGACCCAGTACTTC.

In DNA form, the CDR3 reads TGTGCCAGCAGCCGAGGACAGGGAGAATTAAATTCACCCCTCCACTTT. This gives the protein CASSRGQGELNSPLHF. The rearrangement links TRBV11-1 to TRBJ1-6, with TRBD1 identical over 8 bases. V was pared by 5 bases and J by 7 bases, with 10 bases of the junction left unmatched. The CDR3 runs to 16 residues. Germline lookup yields CDR1 SGHAT and CDR2 FQDESV (reference sequence).

V gene TRBV18 combines with J gene TRBJ1-5; D is uncertain. The CDR3 consists of 18 residues. V lost 6 bases and J lost 0, with 21 bases in between. Germline values: CDR1 KGHSH, CDR2 LQKENI. CDR3 region: CASSLSRSRLYSNQPQHF. Here the CDR3 DNA reads TGTGCCAGCTCCCTTAGTAGGAGCAGGCTGTATAGCAATCAGCCCCAGCATTTT.

This chain joins TRBV2 and TRBJ1-1, with D possibly being TRBD1 (5 bases). Deletions cut 5 bases from V and 3 bases from J, with 16 bases between. The CDR3 has 15 amino acids. Germline CDR1 reads SNHLY; CDR2 reads FYNNEI. CDR3 nucleotide sequence: TGTGCCAGCAGTCCTAGGACGGTGGGGGACACTGAAGCTTTCTTT. This codes for CASSPRTVGDTEAFF.

This clone was seen only a few times. The chain uses TRBV5-1 and TRBJ2-2; D unclear. CDR1 is SGHRS, CDR2 YFSETQ, per germline. V was cut by 5 bases and J by 3 bases, with 5 bases left in between. CDR3 length equals 12 residues. The CDR3 protein is CASREYTGELFF. The DNA for the CDR3 is TGCGCCAGCAGGGAGTACACCGGGGAGCTGTTTTTT.

This clone was picked up a small number of times. This chain connects TRBV2 to TRBJ2-7; 8 bases are shared with TRBD1. The junction had 8 bases not matched to a gene; V was cut back by 6 bases and J by 1 base. The CDR3 covers 15 residues. CDR1 and CDR2 from the germline V gene are SNHLY and FYNNEI. CDR3 amino acids: CASSATGGRSYEQYF. CDR3 nucleotides: TGTGCCAGCAGCGCCACAGGGGGTAGGTCCTACGAGCAGTACTTC.

J is TRBJ2-1 and V is TRBV30; no reliable D call. Germline V gene sequence: CDR1 GTSNPN, CDR2 SVGIG (reference sequence). V was trimmed by 4 bases and J by 2 bases, leaving 6 bases between them. The CDR3 length is 12 residues. CDR3 amino acids: CAWTKPYNEQFF. CDR3 in DNA: TGTGCCTGGACGAAACCCTACAATGAGCAGTTCTTC.

The J gene is TRBJ2-1, the V gene TRBV10-3, with 9 nucleotides matching TRBD1. The CDR3 has 14 amino acids. The V segment lost 3 bases and the J segment 6 bases; nucleotides outside the gene matches: 3. Germline V lookup: CDR1 ENHRY, CDR2 SYGVKD. The CDR3 nucleotides are TGTGCCATCAGTGACTGGGACAGGGTCAATGAGCAGTTCTTC. It specifies CAISDWDRVNEQFF.

The chain recombines TRBV7-2 with TRBJ1-5; no definite D call. Germline V gene lookup returns CDR1 SGHTA and CDR2 FQGNSA. The length of the CDR3 is 15 residues. Trimming cost V 3 bases and J 0 bases, with 9 bases left between them. CDR3 sequence reads: CASSFREGSNQPQHF. In DNA, the CDR3 is TGTGCCAGCAGCTTTCGGGAGGGTAGCAATCAGCCCCAGCATTTT.

V is TRBV18 and J is TRBJ2-5, with 7 bases that match TRBD2. The CDR3 sequence is 16 residues long. Germline assignment: CDR1 KGHSH and CDR2 LQKENI. Losses at the gene ends were 3 bases for V and 2 bases for J; bases not matched to a gene: 9. Here the CDR3 reads CASSPLAANGQETQYF. DNA for the CDR3: TGTGCCAGCTCACCGCTAGCGGCAAATGGTCAAGAGACCCAGTACTTC. Full variable domain (outside the CDR3, taken from reference TRBV18 and TRBJ2-5): NAGVMQNPRHLVRRRGQEARLRCSPMKGHSHVYWYRQLPEEGLKFMVYLQKENIIDESGMPKERFSAEFPKEGPSILRIQQVVRGDSAAYFCASSPLAANGQETQYFGPGTRLLVL.

The rearrangement links TRBV4-3 to TRBJ2-6, with 8 bases lining up with TRBD2. Germline V gives CDR1 LGHNA, CDR2 YSLEER. The ends lost 4 bases at V and 0 bases at J; junction bases unmatched: 8. The length of the CDR3 is 18 residues. The chain's CDR3 is CASSLLAGGGSGANVLTF. The CDR3 DNA follows: TGCGCCAGCAGCCTCTTGGCGGGGGGTGGCTCTGGGGCCAACGTCCTGACTTTC.

The chain recombines TRBV28 with TRBJ2-7; D remains ambiguous. The CDR3 totals 14 residues. The germline V and J ends were trimmed by 3 bases and 5 bases, with 14 bases remaining between them. The germline V gene encodes CDR1 MDHEN and CDR2 SYDVKM. CDR3: CASSLQVAWDEQYF. CDR3 in DNA: TGTGCCAGCAGTTTGCAAGTTGCTTGGGACGAGCAGTACTTC. The complete variable domain, with remaining parts taken from reference TRBV28 and TRBJ2-7, reads DVKVTQSSRYLVKRTGEKVFLECVQDMDHENMFWYRQDPGLGLRLIYFSYDVKMKEKGDIPEGYSVSREKKERFSLILESASTNQTSMYLCASSLQVAWDEQYFGPGTRLTVT.

This chain connects TRBV2 to TRBJ1-3; 9 bases map to TRBD1. Trimming removed 4 bases from V and 2 bases from J; junction bases left unmatched: 3. Germline-derived CDR1 and CDR2 are SNHLY and FYNNEI. The CDR3 runs to 15 residues. In DNA, the CDR3 is TGTGCCAGCAGTGTGGGACAGGGCACTGGAAACACCATATATTTT. Translation gives CASSVGQGTGNTIYF.

The chain recombines TRBV9 with TRBJ2-3; D not resolved. V gave up 0 bases and J gave up 3 bases, with 8 bases separating them. The V gene's germline CDR1 is SGDLS and CDR2 YYNGEE. This CDR3 spans 14 amino acids. Here the CDR3 DNA reads TGTGCCAGCAGCGTAGATCGACCGACAGATACGCAGTATTTT. Amino acid sequence: CASSVDRPTDTQYF.

The chain couples TRBV5-3 to TRBJ2-4; the match to TRBD1 covers 8 bases. TRBV5-3 is treated as an ORF (open reading frame) with a function not yet certain. With V trimmed by 0 bases and J by 0 bases, 2 bases remained unmatched. This CDR3 comprises 16 residues. The CDR3 loop is CARSLGDRLAKNIQYF. In DNA form, the CDR3 reads TGTGCCAGAAGCTTGGGGGACAGGTTAGCCAAAAACATTCAGTACTTC.

This chain connects TRBV6-5 to TRBJ2-4, with TRBD1 matching over 7 bases. Per germline, CDR1 MNHEY and CDR2 SVGAGI. The CDR3 spans 13 residues. The V and J ends lost 10 bases and 9 bases, in that order; junction bases with no gene match: 12. In DNA, the CDR3 is TGTGCCACTTCAGACAGGGTGCCGGGCATTCAGTACTTC. Its protein product is CATSDRVPGIQYF.

This clone has at least ten counts. This chain connects TRBV7-9 to TRBJ2-7, with 9 bases fitting TRBD2. V lost 11 bases to trimming and J lost 7 bases; unmatched junction nucleotides: 12. Germline CDR1 reads SEHNR; CDR2 reads FQNEAQ (reference sequence). The CDR3 has 13 amino acids. DNA of the CDR3: TGTGCCGGACAACTAGCGGGTATCAGGGAGCAGTACTTC. Translating it yields CAGQLAGIREQYF.

This sequence joins TRBV18 and TRBJ2-7; TRBD1 agrees at 10 bases. The CDR3 runs to 14 residues. Germline V gives CDR1 KGHSH, CDR2 LQKENI. The V gene end was trimmed by 3 bases and the J gene end by 6 bases; junction bases not matched to a gene: 5. The CDR3 sequence: CASSPGQGFREQYF. CDR3 sequence (DNA): TGTGCCAGCTCACCGGGACAGGGGTTCCGCGAGCAGTACTTC.

This clone occurred once. CDR3 DNA: TGTGCCAGCTGGCGGGAGGGCTTGAGGGAGCTGTTTTTT. Its protein product is CASWREGLRELFF. V gene TRBV6-5 combines with J gene TRBJ2-2; 9 nucleotides align to TRBD2. From germline, CDR1 is MNHEY and CDR2 SVGAGI. The V gene end was trimmed by 8 bases and the J gene end by 9 bases; junction bases not matched to a gene: 7. This CDR3 region has 13 residues.

This sequence joins TRBV15 and TRBJ1-5; D unclear. Trimming pared 1 base from V and 3 bases from J, leaving 10 bases between. There are 15 residues in the CDR3. Germline CDR1 is LNHNV and CDR2 is YYDKDF (reference sequence). In DNA, the CDR3 is TGTGCCACCAGCAGAGTAGATCCAGACAATCAGCCCCAGCATTTT. Amino acids: CATSRVDPDNQPQHF. Complete variable domain (other parts from reference TRBV15 and TRBJ1-5): DAMVIQNPRYQVTQFGKPVTLSCSQTLNHNVMYWYQQKSSQAPKLLFHYYDKDFNNEADTPDNFQSRRPNTSFCFLDIRSPGLGDTAMYLCATSRVDPDNQPQHFGDGTRLSIL.

This rearrangement joins TRBV7-2 to TRBJ2-7, with D perhaps being TRBD1 or TRBD2 (5 bases each). The ends were cut back, 1 base at V and 0 bases at J, with 19 bases in the middle. CDR1 and CDR2 (germline): SGHTA, FQGNSA. CDR3 length: 18 amino acids. This CDR3 reads CASSLDSRGGHSSYEQYF. In DNA, the CDR3 is TGTGCCAGCAGCTTAGACAGTAGGGGCGGGCATAGCTCCTACGAGCAGTACTTC. The entire variable domain, with the rest obtained from reference TRBV7-2 and TRBJ2-7, is as follows: GAGVSQSPSNKVTEKGKDVELRCDPISGHTALYWYRQSLGQGLEFLIYFQGNSAPDKSGLPSDRFSAERTGGSVSTLTIQRTQQEDSAVYLCASSLDSRGGHSSYEQYFGPGTRLTVT.

The chain uses TRBV5-4 and TRBJ2-5, with TRBD2 matching 12 bases. The CDR3 sequence is 17 residues long. After removal of 4 bases from V and 5 bases from J, the junction contained 12 bases not matched to a gene. The germline CDR1 and CDR2 sequences are SGHNT and YYREEE (reference sequence). CDR3 sequence reads: CASSRSSGGALSETQYF. CDR3 bases: TGTGCCAGCAGCCGTTCTAGCGGGGGGGCCCTGTCGGAGACCCAGTACTTC.

This chain joins TRBV6-6 and TRBJ2-3, with 7 bases identical to TRBD1. Germline V CDR1 and CDR2: MNHNY, SVGAGI (reference sequence). V shed 5 bases, J shed 5 bases, and the junction held 4 bases outside the gene matches. The CDR3 length is 13 residues. The DNA for the CDR3 is TGTGCCAGCAGTGCACCAGGGGGAGATACGCAGTATTTT. The encoded protein is CASSAPGGDTQYF.

Concerning this clone: A far more abundant clone sits one base away, making this likely a read error. The rearrangement joins TRBV7-9 to TRBJ1-6; D call uncertain. CDR1 is SEHNR, CDR2 FQNEAQ, per germline (reference sequence). V lost 1 base and J 6 bases, leaving 7 bases between the germline ends. The CDR3 is made up of 14 amino acids. This CDR3 is CASSLEQFNSPLHF. In DNA form, the CDR3 reads TGTGCCAGCAGCTTAGAACAGTTTAATTCACCCCTCCACTTT.

This clone showed up just once. This chain joins TRBV7-2 and TRBJ2-3; no firm D call. The germline CDR1 and CDR2 sequences are SGHTA and FQGNSA. There are 14 residues in the CDR3. Trimming took 4 bases from V and 5 from J, leaving 13 bases between them. This chain's CDR3 is CASSSNGGVDTQYF. CDR3 DNA: TGTGCCAGCAGCTCCAATGGTGGGGTAGATACGCAGTATTTT.